The present T cell receptor beta chain was sequenced within a study of shared clonotypes between healthy human individuals. The germline CDR1 and CDR2 sequences are MRHNA and SNTAGT. Trimming shortened V by 6 bases and J by 2 bases, and 10 bases separated the two germline ends. The CDR3 contains 13 residues. The assay was immunoSEQ multiplex PCR, and TCRdb's table has in-frame clones only and misses some. Of 2 million to 3 million clones in the sample, 93% were seen once. The rearrangement joins TRBV6-4 to TRBJ1-1; D unresolved. This clonotype was sampled from a man aged 18 to 35 in good health. Some clones in this sample may be carry-over from other donors' samples. Sequenced sample: naive CD4+ T cells from PBMCs. The sample's subset: CD45RA+ positively selected. In DNA, the CDR3 is TGTGCCAGCAGCCGAGGGTATAACACTGAAGCTTTCTTT. Protein sequence: CASSRGYNTEAFF.